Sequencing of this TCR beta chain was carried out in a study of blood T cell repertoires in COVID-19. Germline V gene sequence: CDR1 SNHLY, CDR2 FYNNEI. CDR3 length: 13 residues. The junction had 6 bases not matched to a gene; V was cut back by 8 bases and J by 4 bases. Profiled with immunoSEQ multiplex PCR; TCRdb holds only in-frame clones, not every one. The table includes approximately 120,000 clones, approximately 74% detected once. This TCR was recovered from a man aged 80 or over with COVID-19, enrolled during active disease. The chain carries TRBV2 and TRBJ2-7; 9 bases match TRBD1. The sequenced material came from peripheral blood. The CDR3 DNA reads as TGTGCCAGCGAGGGACAGGGTAGATACGAGCAGTACTTC. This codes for CASEGQGRYEQYF.